The text below deals with one T cell receptor beta chain. The antigen is not known. The sample holds other DNA sequences that translate to the same CDR3. Clones were sequenced by immunoSEQ multiplex PCR, and TCRdb holds only the in-frame ones, with some missing. The table lists about 2.5 million clones, 85% to 95% of them singletons. CD4+ cell separation produced CD45RA+ naive and CD45RA-negative memory subsets. This sample was taken from a study of shared clonotypes between healthy human individuals. Study outcomes and limitations: Across subsets, estimated richness was generally greater for naive than for memory populations.

Germline V CDR1 and CDR2: SGHKS, YYEKEE (reference sequence). The CDR3 runs to 14 residues. The ends were cut back, 0 bases at V and 4 bases at J, with 10 bases in the middle. The V call is TRBV5-5, the J call TRBJ2-5; D may match TRBD1 or TRBD2 (6 bases each). This receptor was identified in a man aged 18 to 29 in good health. Some clones in this sample may be carry-over from other donors' samples. The sequenced material came from naive CD4+ T cells from PBMCs. The subset here: CD45RA+ positively selected. In DNA form, the CDR3 reads TGTGCCAGCAGCTTGGTAGGGGGGAGAGAGACCCAGTACTTC. Translating gives CASSLVGGRETQYF.